These T cell receptor beta chains were read from a single sample in a study of blood T cell repertoires in COVID-19. The assay was immunoSEQ multiplex PCR, and TCRdb's table has in-frame clones only and misses some. The data show hundreds of thousands of clones, 90% seen once. The source material was PBMCs or T cells enriched from blood (not recorded which). The receptors shown here come from a woman under 30 with acute COVID-19. Both conserved end residues are part of each CDR3. Each record gives: J gene, V gene, D gene, clone size, CDR3 DNA, CDR3 protein. D genes are given only for firm matches. Part of the rows lack a size; the others show once, few, many or a class for expanded clones.

>TRBJ1-2|TRBV28|TRBD1|once
TGTGCCAGCAGTTTCGTACCGGGACAGGGAAACTATGGCTACACCTTC
CASSFVPGQGNYGYTF
>TRBJ2-3|TRBV28|TRBD2|once
TGTGCCAGCGTTGGGGCTAGCGGAACAGATACGCAGTATTTT
CASVGASGTDTQYF
>TRBJ1-1|TRBV21-1|.|.
TGTGCCAGCAGCAAACGGGACAGGGGGCTAGGGGCTTTCTTT
CASSKRDRGLGAFF
>TRBJ2-3|TRBV24-1|TRBD2|once
TGTGCCACCAGTGATTTTGAGCGGGAGGGCAGGGATACGCAGTATTTT
CATSDFEREGRDTQYF
>TRBJ1-1|TRBV5-4|TRBD1|.
TGTGCCAGCAGCCCTGGACAGGGTATTATGAACACTGAAGCTTTCTTT
CASSPGQGIMNTEAFF
>TRBJ1-1|TRBV18|.|once
TGTGCCAGCTCGCCCCTCCCCCCAGGCACTGAAGCTTTCTTT
CASSPLPPGTEAFF
>TRBJ2-2|TRBV18|TRBD1|.
TGTGCCAGCTCACCATACGGGACAGGGCTAGCGTACACCGGGGAGCTGTTTTTT
CASSPYGTGLAYTGELFF
>TRBJ2-7|TRBV5-6|TRBD1|.
TGTGCCAGCAGGCCAGGGGGCTATGACGAGCAGTACTTC
CASRPGGYDEQYF
>TRBJ1-6|TRBV6-5|.|.
TGTGCCAGCAGTTACTCATCAGGGGCCGGCTCACCCCTCCACTTT
CASSYSSGAGSPLHF
>TRBJ1-4|TRBV28|.|.
TGTGCCAGCAGTTTAGGGACACCTAATGAAAAACTGTTTTTT
CASSLGTPNEKLFF
>TRBJ2-7|TRBV18|TRBD2|once
TGTGCCAGCTCACGAGGAGCGGGAGGATCCTACGAGCAGTACTTC
CASSRGAGGSYEQYF